This is a list of T cell receptor beta chains from one sample in a study of cytomegalovirus exposure and HLA in healthy donors. The repertoire was sequenced with immunoSEQ multiplex PCR; TCRdb's copy has only in-frame clones and lacks some. The sample carries around 100,000 clones, around 60% recorded once. The material sequenced was PBMCs. These receptors were obtained from a man aged 25 to 40 in good health and CMV-seropositive. CDR3s include the opening cysteine and the closing phenylalanine or tryptophan. A D gene is named only where the DNA matches it firmly. Rows give clone size only sometimes, using once, few, many, or a class for an expanded clone.

j_call | d_call | v_call | clone_size | cdr3_aa | cdr3_nt
TRBJ2-1 | NA | TRBV5-1 | NA | CASSLVPGNEQFF | TGCGCCAGCAGCTTGGTACCGGGCAATGAGCAGTTCTTC
TRBJ1-3 | NA | TRBV19 | few | CASTHSGNTIYF | TGTGCCAGTACCCACTCTGGAAACACCATATATTTT
TRBJ1-3 | TRBD1 | TRBV7-2 | NA | CASSLFGTDGNTIYF | TGTGCCAGCAGCTTATTCGGGACAGACGGAAACACCATATATTTT
TRBJ2-7 | NA | TRBV5-6 | NA | CASSYISYEQYF | TGTGCCAGCAGCTATATCAGCTACGAGCAGTACTTC
TRBJ1-1 | NA | TRBV19 | once | CASSRGYLGLPEAFF | TGTGCCAGTAGTCGAGGTTACTTGGGACTGCCTGAAGCTTTCTTT
TRBJ1-2 | NA | TRBV6-5 | once | CASSYLADIYGYTF | TGTGCCAGCAGTTACTTGGCAGACATCTATGGCTACACCTTC
TRBJ1-2 | NA | TRBV19 | NA | CASSIPAGGYTF | TGTGCCAGTAGTATCCCGGCGGGTGGCTACACCTTC
TRBJ2-6 | NA | TRBV7-2 | NA | CASSSTGSSGANVLTF | TGTGCCAGCAGCTCTACCGGGAGCTCTGGGGCCAACGTCCTGACTTTC
TRBJ1-3 | TRBD1 | TRBV19 | few | CASFDRGDGNTIYF | TGTGCCAGTTTTGACAGGGGTGATGGAAACACCATATATTTT
TRBJ1-2 | NA | TRBV7-6 | few | CASSLAPGSDYGYTF | TGTGCCAGCAGCTTAGCGCCGGGATCGGACTATGGCTACACCTTC
TRBJ2-2 | TRBD2 | TRBV4-1 | NA | CASSQDSGGSGELFF | TGCGCCAGCAGCCAAGATTCGGGGGGAAGCGGGGAGCTGTTTTTT
TRBJ1-2 | NA | TRBV6-5 | NA | CASSPDGGGEGYTF | TGTGCCAGCAGCCCTGATGGCGGCGGGGAAGGCTACACCTTC
TRBJ2-7 | NA | TRBV11-2 | NA | CASRHNTYEQYF | TGTGCCAGCAGACACAACACCTACGAGCAGTACTTC
TRBJ2-7 | TRBD2 | TRBV4-1 | NA | CASSQDPAGAYEQYF | TGCGCCAGCAGCCAAGATCCAGCGGGGGCCTACGAGCAGTACTTC
TRBJ2-7 | NA | TRBV5-5 | NA | CASSLPGTYEQYF | TGTGCCAGCAGCCTCCCGGGGACCTACGAGCAGTACTTC
TRBJ2-2 | TRBD1 | TRBV10-2 | NA | CASSRTGGDTGELFF | TGCGCCAGCAGTCGGACAGGGGGGGACACCGGGGAGCTGTTTTTT
TRBJ2-7 | NA | TRBV19 | few | CASSINGDIYEQYF | TGTGCCAGTAGTATAAACGGGGACATCTACGAGCAGTACTTC
TRBJ1-2 | TRBD1 | TRBV19 | NA | CASSGGTGYYGYTF | TGTGCCAGTAGTGGAGGGACAGGCTACTATGGCTACACCTTC
TRBJ1-6 | NA | TRBV6-5 | NA | CASSYRLGDNSPLHF | TGTGCCAGCAGTTACCGCCTAGGCGATAATTCACCCCTCCACTTT
TRBJ2-6 | NA | TRBV6-5 | NA | CASSYFSTGRVLTF | TGTGCCAGCAGTTACTTTTCGACTGGCCGGGTCCTGACTTTC
TRBJ2-5 | NA | TRBV11-2 | few | CASSLTEETQYF | TGTGCCAGCAGCCTCACCGAGGAGACCCAGTACTTC
TRBJ1-4 | NA | TRBV5-4 | NA | CASSLQRNEKLFF | TGTGCCAGCAGCTTGCAGCGAAATGAAAAACTGTTTTTT
TRBJ2-5 | TRBD2 | TRBV6-5 | NA | CASSYLAGVQETQYF | TGTGCCAGCAGTTATTTAGCGGGGGTGCAAGAGACCCAGTACTTC
TRBJ1-5 | NA | TRBV15 | NA | CATSRGRTEYQPQHF | TGTGCCACCAGCAGAGGGCGGACAGAGTATCAGCCCCAGCATTTT
TRBJ2-1 | TRBD2 | TRBV27 | NA | CASAFYPSGPTGEQFF | TGTGCCAGCGCCTTCTATCCTAGCGGGCCGACCGGTGAGCAGTTCTTC
TRBJ2-6 | NA | TRBV30 | few | CAWIRVRHSGANVLTF | TGTGCCTGGATTCGGGTTAGGCACTCTGGGGCCAACGTCCTGACTTTC
TRBJ2-3 | TRBD2 | TRBV29-1 | NA | CSVAGGSTDTQYF | TGCAGCGTAGCGGGGGGTAGCACAGATACGCAGTATTTT
TRBJ2-3 | NA | TRBV15 | once | CATSWGQTDTQYF | TGTGCCACCAGCTGGGGCCAAACAGATACGCAGTATTTT
TRBJ1-5 | NA | TRBV7-9 | NA | CASSSFQNQPQHF | TGTGCCAGCAGCTCATTTCAAAATCAGCCCCAGCATTTT
TRBJ2-3 | NA | TRBV2 | NA | CASSPPFTDTQYF | TGTGCCAGCAGTCCTCCTTTCACAGATACGCAGTATTTT
TRBJ2-1 | TRBD2 | TRBV6-5 | few | CASSSWTSGGPEQFF | TGTGCCAGCAGTTCTTGGACTAGCGGGGGTCCGGAGCAGTTCTTC
TRBJ1-2 | TRBD1 | TRBV28 | NA | CASSLLGQGADGYTF | TGTGCCAGCAGTCTATTGGGACAGGGGGCGGATGGCTACACCTTC
TRBJ1-1 | NA | TRBV10-3 | NA | CAILPDRLGGAFF | TGTGCCATCCTCCCAGACCGCCTAGGTGGAGCTTTCTTT
TRBJ1-3 | NA | TRBV6-1 | NA | CASRSYSSGNTIYF | TGTGCCAGCAGGTCCTACAGCTCTGGAAACACCATATATTTT
TRBJ1-1 | NA | TRBV30 | NA | CAWIDSFTALMNTEAFF | TGTGCCTGGATTGACAGCTTCACGGCCTTGATGAACACTGAAGCTTTCTTT
TRBJ2-2 | TRBD1 | TRBV10-3 | NA | CAIKTRGRRAGELFF | TGTGCCATCAAAACCAGGGGGCGCCGAGCCGGGGAGCTGTTTTTT